This T cell receptor (beta chain) is from a study of CD8+ T cells in alopecia areata. Study results and caveats: Normal skin's resident alphabeta T cells are sequenced alongside lesional scalp T cells.

About this clone itself: The antigen is not known.

The V gene lost 2 bases and the J gene lost 5 bases, with 7 bases spanning the gap. Germline V lookup: CDR1 MNHEY, CDR2 SMNVEV (reference sequence). This CDR3 has 13 residues. Noted treatment: oral pan-JAK inhibitor, 5-10 mg twice daily. Both peripheral blood and punch biopsies of lesional scalp skin were obtained from patients who had alopecia areata. TCR sequencing used cDNA made by reverse transcription of extracted RNA. Generated by immunoSEQ multiplex PCR, the TCRdb table keeps only in-frame clones and is missing some. The data contain about 180,000 clones, about 53% of them seen just once; the ten biggest clones take up 11%.

Sequences were derived from CD8+ T cells sorted from blood, sampled at week 24, from a patient treated with tofacitinib. The chain combines TRBV27 with TRBJ2-1, with D perhaps TRBD2 (6 bases). The sequence was collected from a human donor with alopecia areata. This CDR3 is CASSLAGHNEQFF. In DNA form, the CDR3 reads TGTGCCAGCAGTTTAGCGGGGCACAATGAGCAGTTCTTC.